Below, 25 T cell receptor beta chains from the same sample are listed, as sequenced in a study of T cell responses to AZD1222 COVID-19 vaccine. Data came from immunoSEQ multiplex PCR; TCRdb stores just in-frame clones and leaves some out. This table has roughly 120,000 clones, roughly 91% appearing once. Sequenced here: peripheral blood, sampled 28 days after the second AZD1222 dose. The receptor set was obtained from an adult who received the AZD1222 COVID-19 vaccine.

The rearrangement links TRBV9 to TRBJ1-2, with D maybe TRBD1 (5 bases). Trimming stripped 1 base from V and 8 bases from J, with 12 bases between. This CDR3 is 13 amino acids long. Germline V gives CDR1 SGDLS, CDR2 YYNGEE. The CDR3 protein is CASSVRPGGGYTF. The CDR3 DNA reads as TGTGCCAGCAGCGTACGACCCGGGGGAGGCTACACCTTC.

This chain connects TRBV12-3 or TRBV12-4 to TRBJ2-7, with D unresolved. The length of the CDR3 is 12 residues. The V gene lost 3 bases and the J gene lost 1 base, with 4 bases spanning the gap. CDR3 sequence: CASSFRSYEQYF. CDR3 DNA: TGTGCCAGCAGTTTTCGGTCCTACGAGCAGTACTTC.

The rearrangement uses TRBV28 and TRBJ1-4, with D hard to call. The CDR3 is 14 residues long. In germline, CDR1 is MDHEN, CDR2 SYDVKM. V gave up 6 bases and J gave up 10 bases, with 18 bases separating them. The CDR3: CASSSLKKGIKLFF. CDR3 bases: TGTGCCAGCAGCTCACTGAAAAAAGGGATAAAACTGTTTTTT.

The genes are TRBV7-6 and TRBJ1-4, with unresolved D. Per the germline V gene, CDR1 is SGHVS and CDR2 is FNYEAQ. The ends were cut back, 2 bases at V and 3 bases at J, with 7 bases in the middle. The CDR3 loop spans 14 amino acids. DNA for the CDR3: TGTGCCAGCAGCTTATGGGAGGCTAATGAAAAACTGTTTTTT. Translation gives CASSLWEANEKLFF.

V gene TRBV6-5 combines with J gene TRBJ2-3; a possible D gene is TRBD1 (5 bases). In germline, CDR1 is MNHEY, CDR2 SVGAGI. The CDR3 consists of 16 residues. Trimming removed 0 bases at V and 0 bases at J, with 10 bases between. CDR3 coding DNA: TGTGCCAGCAGTTACTCAGGGGCCCCTAGCACAGATACGCAGTATTTT. Amino acids: CASSYSGAPSTDTQYF.

This chain links TRBV21-1 with TRBJ1-1. TRBV21-1 is given as a pseudogene. The CDR3 extends over 15 amino acids. The CDR3 sequence is CASSRKPPMNTEAFF. The CDR3 DNA reads TGTGCCAGCAGCAGAAAACCCCCTATGAACACTGAAGCTTTCTTT.

The CDR3 DNA reads TGTGCCAGCAGTCCCAGAATCTACAATGAGCAGTTCTTC. It specifies CASSPRIYNEQFF. The chain joins TRBV6-6 to TRBJ2-1; D not certain. Germline V gene data show CDR1 as MNHNY and CDR2 as SVGAGI (reference sequence). The CDR3 contains 13 residues. Trimming cost V 5 bases and J 3 bases, with 8 bases left between them.

The chain is built from TRBV6-5 and TRBJ1-2; possible D gene TRBD1, 5 bases. V was pared by 6 bases and J by 2 bases, with 16 bases between. CDR1 and CDR2 from the germline V gene are MNHEY and SVGAGI. The CDR3 runs 15 residues. CDR3 sequence reads: CASSGGKAGNYGYTF. The CDR3 bases are TGTGCCAGCAGCGGTGGCAAGGCAGGGAACTATGGCTACACCTTC.

The chain couples TRBV19 to TRBJ1-2; maybe TRBD1 (5 bases). Germline V gene sequence: CDR1 LNHDA, CDR2 SQIVND (reference sequence). The V end was cut by 4 bases, the J end by 6 bases, with 18 bases between. The CDR3 length is 15 residues. The CDR3 spells CASSRDQRTGNGYTF. The DNA of the CDR3 is TGTGCCAGTAGTAGGGACCAAAGGACGGGGAATGGCTACACCTTC. Drawing the rest from reference TRBV19 and TRBJ1-2, the complete variable domain is DGGITQSPKYLFRKEGQNVTLSCEQNLNHDAMYWYRQDPGQGLRLIYYSQIVNDFQKGDIAEGYSVSREKKESFPLTVTSAQKNPTAFYLCASSRDQRTGNGYTFGSGTRLTVV.

The rearrangement links TRBV7-9 to TRBJ1-3, with D possibly being TRBD1 (6 bases). V gave up 2 bases and J gave up 0 bases, with 14 bases separating them. The germline V gene encodes CDR1 SEHNR and CDR2 FQNEAQ (reference sequence). The length of the CDR3 is 17 residues. For the CDR3, the DNA is TGTGCCAGCAGCTTACGTAGGGGGACCCTCTCTGGAAACACCATATATTTT. Residues: CASSLRRGTLSGNTIYF.

The chain has TRBV11-3 and TRBJ2-7; 10 bases are shared with TRBD2. Per the germline V gene, CDR1 is SGHNT and CDR2 is YENEEA. J was trimmed by 2 bases and V by 3 bases; bases with no gene match: 4. The CDR3 covers 15 residues. The CDR3 spells CASSFAAGGPYEQYF. The DNA for the CDR3 is TGTGCCAGCAGCTTCGCAGCGGGGGGGCCCTACGAGCAGTACTTC.

The chain is built from TRBV10-3 and TRBJ2-5, with TRBD1 matching 12 bases. CDR1 ENHRY and CDR2 SYGVKD come from the germline V gene. V lost 0 bases and J lost 5; bases outside the gene matches: 7. This CDR3 has 17 amino acids. CDR3 sequence reads: CAISESPGQGARETQYF. The CDR3 DNA sequence: TGTGCCATCAGTGAGTCTCCGGGACAGGGGGCGCGCGAGACCCAGTACTTC.

This chain joins TRBV4-2 and TRBJ2-7; 9 nucleotides match TRBD2. The CDR3 extends over 16 amino acids. Germline CDR1 is LGHNA and CDR2 is YNFKEQ. With V trimmed by 1 base and J by 2 bases, 6 bases remained unmatched. The CDR3 loop reads CASSQVPGLATYEQYF. In nucleotides, the CDR3 is TGTGCCAGCAGCCAAGTTCCGGGACTAGCTACCTACGAGCAGTACTTC.

The rearrangement joins TRBV5-1 to TRBJ1-2; TRBD1 agrees at 9 bases. V lost 4 bases, J lost 6 bases, and 7 bases stayed unmatched. This CDR3 contains 14 residues. Germline CDR1 is SGHRS and CDR2 is YFSETQ. The CDR3 region is CASSHGQGRDGYTF. Here the CDR3 DNA reads TGCGCCAGCAGCCACGGACAGGGGCGAGATGGCTACACCTTC. The full variable domain, rest sourced from reference TRBV5-1 and TRBJ1-2, is KAGVTQTPRYLIKTRGQQVTLSCSPISGHRSVSWYQQTPGQGLQFLFEYFSETQRNKGNFPGRFSGRQFSNSRSEMNVSTLELGDSALYLCASSHGQGRDGYTFGSGTRLTVV.

This clone has a single count. The chain is built from TRBV11-3 and TRBJ2-7, with D perhaps matching TRBD1 or TRBD2 (5 bases each). CDR1 and CDR2 (germline): SGHNT, YENEEA. V lost 2 bases and J 5 bases, leaving 16 bases between the germline ends. The CDR3 has 15 residues. This CDR3 reads CASSLPRTNSDEQYF. CDR3 nucleotides: TGTGCCAGCAGCTTACCCCGGACAAATAGCGACGAGCAGTACTTC.

V usage is TRBV6-6 and J usage is TRBJ2-2; unclear D gene. Germline values: CDR1 MNHNY, CDR2 SVGAGI (reference sequence). The CDR3 contains 12 residues. V was pared by 11 bases and J by 1 base, with 8 bases between. CDR3 sequence (DNA): TGTGCCGGTGAAAAGAACACCGGGGAGCTGTTTTTT. As protein: CAGEKNTGELFF.

The chain is built from TRBV7-3 and TRBJ1-1; no definite D call. The V end lost 4 bases, the J end lost 1 base, and 13 bases lay between the germline ends. This CDR3 spans 15 amino acids. The germline V gene encodes CDR1 SGHTA and CDR2 FQGTGA. CDR3 sequence reads: CASSSRPSANTEAFF. The CDR3 region has the DNA TGTGCCAGCAGCTCCAGACCGTCTGCGAACACTGAAGCTTTCTTT.

The chain joins TRBV2 to TRBJ2-7; D gene ambiguous. CDR3 length: 13 residues. V lost 4 bases to trimming and J lost 6 bases, with 13 bases between them. Germline CDR1 reads SNHLY; CDR2 reads FYNNEI. CDR3 residues: CASSGIDDAEQYF. The CDR3 DNA sequence: TGTGCCAGCAGTGGGATAGACGACGCCGAGCAGTACTTC.

The CDR3 bases are TGTGCCAGTAGTATGCGCGCGTCGCCCACAGATACGCAGTATTTT. This translates into CASSMRASPTDTQYF. V usage is TRBV19 and J usage is TRBJ2-3; the D is unclear. In germline, CDR1 is LNHDA, CDR2 SQIVND (reference sequence). The CDR3 is 15 amino acids. The ends were cut back, 3 bases at V and 2 bases at J, with 12 bases in the middle.

This chain connects TRBV30 to TRBJ2-3; D is tentatively TRBD1 or TRBD2 (6 bases each). The CDR3 sequence is 13 residues long. V shed 2 bases and J shed 6 bases, with 12 bases lying between them. Per the germline V gene, CDR1 is GTSNPN and CDR2 is SVGIG (reference sequence). CDR3 amino acids: CAWSTGGSDTQYF. The CDR3 DNA reads TGTGCCTGGAGTACCGGGGGCTCCGATACGCAGTATTTT.

This chain joins TRBV18 and TRBJ2-2, with a possible D match to TRBD1 (6 bases). Germline V lookup: CDR1 KGHSH, CDR2 LQKENI. V was cut by 3 bases and J by 3 bases, with 11 bases left in between. The CDR3 runs 15 residues. The chain's CDR3 is CASSPREGDTGELFF. In DNA, the CDR3 is TGTGCCAGCTCACCCCGAGAGGGGGACACCGGGGAGCTGTTTTTT.

This rearrangement joins TRBV5-1 to TRBJ2-3; perhaps TRBD1 as D (6 bases). The length of the CDR3 is 14 residues. Germline-derived CDR1 and CDR2 are SGHRS and YFSETQ. Trimming stripped 5 bases from V and 3 bases from J, with 13 bases between. The CDR3 coding sequence is TGCGCCAGCAGATCAGGGGACAATACAGATACGCAGTATTTT. Translation gives CASRSGDNTDTQYF.

This chain uses TRBV27 with TRBJ1-5; possible D gene TRBD1, 5 bases. The CDR3 has 14 residues. Germline CDR1 MNHEY, CDR2 SMNVEV (reference sequence). V was clipped by 5 bases and J by 11 bases, with 19 bases between them. The CDR3 loop reads CASSLDSLRGTQHF. The CDR3 nucleotides read TGTGCCAGCAGTCTTGACAGTCTCCGGGGGACCCAGCATTTT.

This clone was seen only once. This chain links TRBV18 with TRBJ2-1; possible D gene TRBD2, 6 bases. The CDR3 is 15 residues long. V lost 0 bases and J 4 bases, leaving 10 bases between the germline ends. The germline V gene encodes CDR1 KGHSH and CDR2 LQKENI. The DNA for the CDR3 is TGTGCCAGCTCACCACCGGGGGGTTCATACAATGAGCAGTTCTTC. It encodes CASSPPGGSYNEQFF.

The chain links TRBV28 to TRBJ1-2; 7 bases line up with TRBD1. Germline loops: CDR1 MDHEN, CDR2 SYDVKM. V lost 5 bases and J lost 2; bases outside the gene matches: 14. The CDR3 is 17 amino acids. The CDR3 bases are TGTGCCAGCAGTCCCAGTGGTCGGACAGGACTAAACTATGGCTACACCTTC. It codes for CASSPSGRTGLNYGYTF.